The 20 T cell receptor beta chains below all came from one sample that was sequenced in a study of CD8 T cells in Susac syndrome. Reverse transcription of roughly 0.5 to 1 ug RNA was carried out with random hexamers. TCRdb reprocessed the immunoSEQ multiplex PCR reads with MiXCR, giving one entry per CDR3 protein. The repertoire has about 130,000 distinct CDR3 sequences, about 90% of them found once; the top ten carry about 0.25%. The material sequenced was CD8+ T cells from PBMCs. Receptors originate from a human donor with multiple sclerosis.

This clonotype was seen once. The chain links TRBV14 to TRBJ1-2, with D unresolved. Trimming took 0 bases from V and 4 from J, leaving 15 bases between them. CDR3 length: 16 residues. The germline gives CDR1 SGHDN, CDR2 FVKESK. The DNA of the CDR3 is TGTGCCAGCAGCCAAGATCAGGCCAGCTTGCTCTATGGCTACACCTTC. It codes for CASSQDQASLLYGYTF.

This chain uses TRBV27 with TRBJ2-7, with D maybe TRBD1 (6 bases). This CDR3 spans 14 amino acids. V was shortened by 6 bases and J by 0 bases, with 12 bases between the two germline ends. Germline CDR1 is MNHEY and CDR2 is SMNVEV (reference sequence). The CDR3 DNA reads TGTGCCAGCAGCGGACAGATAAGCTCCTACGAGCAGTACTTC. This translates into CASSGQISSYEQYF.

CDR3 loop: CASSADSSSYNEQFF. CDR3 sequence (DNA): TGTGCCAGTAGTGCCGACTCTAGCTCCTACAATGAGCAGTTCTTC. The chain couples TRBV19 to TRBJ2-1, with D hard to call. The V gene's germline CDR1 is LNHDA and CDR2 SQIVND (reference sequence). This CDR3 is built from 15 residues. With 5 bases removed from V and 0 bases from J, the gap between germline ends came to 11 bases.

This clonotype was picked up one time. V gene TRBV29-1 combines with J gene TRBJ2-4, with D perhaps TRBD2 (5 bases). The V gene's germline CDR1 is SQVTM and CDR2 ANQGSEA. This CDR3 has 14 amino acids. V was trimmed by 3 bases and J by 0 bases, leaving 9 bases between them. CDR3 sequence: CSVDDGVAKNIQYF. As DNA, the CDR3 is TGCAGCGTTGACGACGGGGTAGCCAAAAACATTCAGTACTTC.

This sequence joins TRBV10-3 and TRBJ2-1; D might be TRBD1 (5 bases). V was cut by 6 bases and J by 3 bases, with 9 bases left in between. This CDR3 is 13 amino acids long. Germline V gene data show CDR1 as ENHRY and CDR2 as SYGVKD. The CDR3 nucleotides read TGTGCCATCAGCTCCCAGGGCTACAATGAGCAGTTCTTC. Protein product: CAISSQGYNEQFF.

The gene calls are TRBV30 and TRBJ2-1; D is uncertain. Germline V lookup: CDR1 GTSNPN, CDR2 SVGIG (reference sequence). The V gene lost 3 bases and the J gene lost 6 bases, with 18 bases spanning the gap. The CDR3 extends over 15 amino acids. The CDR3 reads CAWSPWRGILNEQFF. In DNA, the CDR3 is TGTGCCTGGAGCCCTTGGAGAGGTATACTCAATGAGCAGTTCTTC.

This sequence joins TRBV4-1 and TRBJ1-2; 8 nucleotides agree with TRBD1. The V gene's germline CDR1 is MGHRA and CDR2 YSYEKL. The CDR3 runs to 15 residues. The V gene end was trimmed by 1 base and the J gene end by 6 bases; junction bases not matched to a gene: 7. CDR3 nucleotide sequence: TGCGCCAGCAGCCAAGTCGGACAGGGAAGGGATGGCTACACCTTC. Protein sequence: CASSQVGQGRDGYTF.

The chain recombines TRBV25-1 with TRBJ1-1, with D perhaps TRBD1 (5 bases). Germline CDR1 reads MGHDK; CDR2 reads SYGVNS. The CDR3 spans 12 residues. Trimming pared 10 bases from V and 7 bases from J, leaving 16 bases between. In nucleotides, the CDR3 is TGTGCCACATTCACCGGGGGTGGTGAAGCTTTCTTT. This encodes CATFTGGGEAFF.

The CDR3 nucleotides are TGTGCCAGCAGAAGACAGAGCTCCTACGAGCAGTACTTC. Protein sequence: CASRRQSSYEQYF. The chain is built from TRBV6-1 and TRBJ2-7, with D possibly being TRBD1 (5 bases). This CDR3 has 13 residues. V dropped 6 bases and J dropped 0 bases, with 9 bases sitting between them. Germline V lookup: CDR1 MNHNS, CDR2 SASEGT.

This chain connects TRBV30 to TRBJ1-6; tentatively, D is TRBD1 (5 bases). This CDR3 contains 13 residues. Trimming removed 5 bases at V and 7 bases at J, with 12 bases between. Germline CDR1 and CDR2: GTSNPN and SVGIG (reference sequence). For the CDR3, the DNA is TGTGCCTGGGCCAGGGACCAGAATTCACCCCTCCACTTT. This sequence encodes CAWARDQNSPLHF.

The chain couples TRBV9 to TRBJ2-7; 7 bases line up with TRBD1. Germline loops: CDR1 SGDLS, CDR2 YYNGEE. The V segment lost 3 bases and the J segment 0 bases; nucleotides outside the gene matches: 3. The CDR3 has 14 residues. CDR3 nucleotides: TGTGCCAGCAGCGACGGACAGGACTCCTACGAGCAGTACTTC. It codes for CASSDGQDSYEQYF.

The rearrangement joins TRBV6-5 to TRBJ2-2; the D is unclear. V lost 8 bases and J 4 bases, leaving 14 bases between the germline ends. The CDR3 length is 14 residues. CDR1 and CDR2 from the germline V gene are MNHEY and SVGAGI. CDR3 sequence reads: CASRMRTATGELFF. CDR3 nucleotide sequence: TGTGCCAGCCGAATGAGGACGGCCACCGGGGAGCTGTTTTTT.

The chain carries TRBV19 and TRBJ2-3, with a weak D call TRBD1 (6 bases). The germline V gene encodes CDR1 LNHDA and CDR2 SQIVND (reference sequence). The CDR3 loop spans 13 amino acids. V shed 1 base and J shed 10 bases, with 12 bases lying between them. In nucleotides, the CDR3 is TGTGCCAGTAGTATAGTCGACAGGTCGGCGCAGTATTTT. It codes for CASSIVDRSAQYF.

The chain joins TRBV29-1 to TRBJ2-7, with 14 nucleotides matching TRBD2. Trimming cost V 4 bases and J 2 bases; bases outside gene matches: 4. The CDR3 has 15 amino acids. Germline V CDR1 and CDR2: SQVTM, ANQGSEA. CDR3 nucleotide sequence: TGCAGCGTTGCGGGACTAGCGGGAGAAACCTACGAGCAGTACTTC. Its translation: CSVAGLAGETYEQYF.

This rearrangement joins TRBV9 to TRBJ2-6; D is undetermined. This CDR3 is 16 amino acids long. The germline V gene has CDR1 SGDLS and CDR2 YYNGEE. Trimming pared 1 base from V and 2 bases from J, leaving 10 bases between. The CDR3 DNA is TGTGCCAGCAGCGTACAGTTAGTAACTGGGGCCAACGTCCTGACTTTC. Translated: CASSVQLVTGANVLTF.

The chain has TRBV6-6 and TRBJ1-1; D gene uncertain. Germline V CDR1 and CDR2: MNHNY, SVGAGI (reference sequence). V was trimmed by 3 bases and J by 8 bases, leaving 10 bases between them. The CDR3 spans 12 residues. CDR3 in DNA: TGTGCCAGCAGTTATAATTCCCCCGAAGCTTTCTTT. Amino acid sequence: CASSYNSPEAFF.

J is TRBJ2-7 and V is TRBV4-3; D not resolved. The CDR3 sequence is 14 residues long. V shed 4 bases and J shed 1 base, with 11 bases lying between them. Looked up from germline, CDR1 is LGHNA and CDR2 is YSLEER. The CDR3 loop reads CASSPTWGSYEQYF. The CDR3 nucleotides read TGCGCCAGCAGCCCGACCTGGGGTTCCTACGAGCAGTACTTC.

The chain employs TRBV13 and TRBJ1-1; 8 nucleotides align to TRBD1. In germline, CDR1 is PRHDT, CDR2 FYEKMQ (reference sequence). The CDR3 totals 14 residues. J lost 4 bases, V lost 5 bases, and 6 bases had no gene match. The CDR3 region is CASSGRGHGTEAFF. In DNA, the CDR3 is TGTGCCAGCAGCGGCAGGGGGCACGGCACTGAAGCTTTCTTT.

This sequence joins TRBV7-2 and TRBJ2-5; D remains unclear. V lost 2 bases and J lost 7, with 17 bases in between. The CDR3 sequence is 15 residues long. Per germline, CDR1 SGHTA and CDR2 FQGNSA. This CDR3 reads CASSLQGSPSGTQYF. The DNA of the CDR3 is TGTGCCAGCAGCTTACAAGGTTCCCCATCCGGGACCCAGTACTTC. Supplemented by reference TRBV7-2 and TRBJ2-5, the full variable domain reads GAGVSQSPSNKVTEKGKDVELRCDPISGHTALYWYRQSLGQGLEFLIYFQGNSAPDKSGLPSDRFSAERTGGSVSTLTIQRTQQEDSAVYLCASSLQGSPSGTQYFGPGTRLLVL.

V usage is TRBV6-5 and J usage is TRBJ2-5; tentative D call: TRBD1 (7 bases). Deletions cut 2 bases from V and 4 bases from J, with 11 bases between. The CDR3 loop spans 14 amino acids. Germline CDR1 reads MNHEY; CDR2 reads SVGAGI. Here the CDR3 reads CASSYGTAGETQYF. For the CDR3, the DNA is TGTGCCAGCAGTTACGGGACAGCGGGAGAGACCCAGTACTTC.